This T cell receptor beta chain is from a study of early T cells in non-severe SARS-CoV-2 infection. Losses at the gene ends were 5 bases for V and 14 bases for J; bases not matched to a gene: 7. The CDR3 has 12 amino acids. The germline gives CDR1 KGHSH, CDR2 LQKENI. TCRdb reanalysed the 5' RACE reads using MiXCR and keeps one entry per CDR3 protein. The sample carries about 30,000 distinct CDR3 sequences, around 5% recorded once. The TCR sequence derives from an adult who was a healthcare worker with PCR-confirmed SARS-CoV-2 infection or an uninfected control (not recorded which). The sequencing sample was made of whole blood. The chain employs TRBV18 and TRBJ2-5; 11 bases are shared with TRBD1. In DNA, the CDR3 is TGTGCCAGCTCATCTGCGCGGACAGGGGGCTACTTC. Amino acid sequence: CASSSARTGGYF.